The clone carrying this TCR beta chain was recorded only once. This record belongs to a study of control samples from healthy donors and cancer patients. The assay was immunoSEQ multiplex PCR, and TCRdb's table has in-frame clones only and misses some. The table includes about 410,000 clones, 80% to 95% detected once. CDR1 is SEHNR and CDR2 is FQNEAQ in the germline V gene (reference sequence). Trimming removed 0 bases at V and 7 bases at J, with 15 bases between. The CDR3 totals 15 residues. The sample was PBMCs. The TCR sequence derives from a man between 40 and 49 years old with head and neck cancer. V is TRBV7-9 and J is TRBJ1-1; no definite D call. For the CDR3, the DNA is TGTGCCAGCAGCTTAGCTACAAGGGCCACTGATGAAGCTTTCTTT. Amino acids: CASSLATRATDEAFF.